These 2 T cell receptor beta chains originate from one sample sequenced in a study of cytomegalovirus exposure and HLA in healthy donors. The PCR ran on 60 Vbeta and 13 Jbeta primers. Generated by immunoSEQ multiplex PCR, the TCRdb table keeps only in-frame clones and is missing some. Of approximately 170,000 clones listed, 70% were seen once; the top ten hold 4.7%. The source material was PBMCs. The receptors shown here come from a man aged 18 to 35 in good health and CMV-seropositive.

The rearrangement uses TRBV5-1 and TRBJ1-3; 7 bases line up with TRBD1. In germline, CDR1 is SGHRS, CDR2 YFSETQ. Unmatched junction bases numbered 6, after V lost 0 bases and J lost 0 bases. The CDR3 length is 17 residues. In DNA form, the CDR3 reads TGCGCCAGCAGCTTGGCCGGGGGGGACAGCTCTGGAAACACCATATATTTT. Its translation: CASSLAGGDSSGNTIYF.

This chain connects TRBV7-9 to TRBJ1-3, with D possibly being TRBD1 (5 bases). Trimming took off 4 bases at V and 0 bases at J, with 10 bases between the two ends. The CDR3 has 15 residues. CDR1 and CDR2 from the germline V gene are SEHNR and FQNEAQ (reference sequence). This CDR3 is CASSSDTRSGNTIYF. CDR3 DNA sequence: TGTGCCAGCAGCTCGGACACCCGCTCTGGAAACACCATATATTTT.